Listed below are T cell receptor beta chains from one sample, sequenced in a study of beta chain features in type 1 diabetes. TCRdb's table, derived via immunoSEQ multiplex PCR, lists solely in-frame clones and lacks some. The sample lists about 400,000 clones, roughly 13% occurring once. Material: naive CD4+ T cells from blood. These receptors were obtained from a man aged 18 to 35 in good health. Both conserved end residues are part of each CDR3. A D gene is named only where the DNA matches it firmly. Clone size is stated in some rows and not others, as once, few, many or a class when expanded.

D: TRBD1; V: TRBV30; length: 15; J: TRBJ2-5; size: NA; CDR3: CAWSERTGGEETQYF; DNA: TGTGCCTGGAGTGAGAGGACAGGGGGGGAAGAGACCCAGTACTTC
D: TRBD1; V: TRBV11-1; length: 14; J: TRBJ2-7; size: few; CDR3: CASSLAYRGYEQYF; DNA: TGTGCCAGCAGCTTAGCGTACAGGGGCTACGAGCAGTACTTC
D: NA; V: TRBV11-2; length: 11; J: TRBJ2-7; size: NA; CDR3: CASSPSYEQYF; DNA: TGTGCCAGCAGCCCGTCCTACGAGCAGTACTTC
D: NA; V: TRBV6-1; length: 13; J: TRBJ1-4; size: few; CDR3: CASRDHRMEKLFF; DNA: TGTGCCAGCAGGGACCACAGGATGGAAAAACTGTTTTTT
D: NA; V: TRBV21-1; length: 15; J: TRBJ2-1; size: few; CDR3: CASSPPREPYNEQFF; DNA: TGTGCCAGCAGCCCCCCCCGGGAACCCTACAATGAGCAGTTCTTC
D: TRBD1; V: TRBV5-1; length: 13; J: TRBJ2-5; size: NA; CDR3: CASSWDRKETQYF; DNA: TGCGCCAGCAGCTGGGACAGGAAAGAGACCCAGTACTTC
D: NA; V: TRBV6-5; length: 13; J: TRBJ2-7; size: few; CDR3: CASSTVMRYEQYF; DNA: TGTGCCAGCAGCACCGTCATGCGGTACGAGCAGTACTTC
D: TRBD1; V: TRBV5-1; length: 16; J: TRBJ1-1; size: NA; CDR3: CASSLGRDSRNTEAFF; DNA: TGCGCCAGCAGCTTAGGCCGGGACAGCCGCAACACTGAAGCTTTCTTT
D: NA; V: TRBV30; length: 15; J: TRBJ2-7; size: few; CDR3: CAWAPKLDNNYEQYF; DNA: TGTGCCTGGGCACCGAAACTAGACAATAATTACGAGCAGTACTTC
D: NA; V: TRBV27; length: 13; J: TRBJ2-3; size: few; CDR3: CASNGQGGDTQYF; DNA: TGTGCCAGCAACGGTCAGGGGGGAGATACGCAGTATTTT
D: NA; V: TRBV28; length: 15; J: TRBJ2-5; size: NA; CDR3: CASSFGSRGGETQYF; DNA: TGTGCCAGCAGTTTTGGCTCGAGGGGGGGCGAGACCCAGTACTTC
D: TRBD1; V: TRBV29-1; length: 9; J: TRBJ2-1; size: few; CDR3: CSEGTGKFF; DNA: TGCAGCGAAGGGACAGGGAAGTTCTTC
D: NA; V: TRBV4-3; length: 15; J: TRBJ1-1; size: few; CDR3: CASSQDGLFGAEAFF; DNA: TGCGCCAGCAGCCAAGATGGGCTGTTTGGCGCTGAAGCTTTCTTT
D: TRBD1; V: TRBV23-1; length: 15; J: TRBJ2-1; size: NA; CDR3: CASSPQGAFMDEQFF; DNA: TGCGCCAGCAGTCCACAGGGGGCTTTTATGGATGAGCAGTTCTTC
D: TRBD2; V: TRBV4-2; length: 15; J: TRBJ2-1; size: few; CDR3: CASSQERETGNEQFF; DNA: TGTGCCAGCAGCCAAGAGCGGGAGACTGGCAATGAGCAGTTCTTC
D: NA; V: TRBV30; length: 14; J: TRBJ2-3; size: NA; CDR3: CAWRGGLYTDTQYF; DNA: TGTGCCTGGAGAGGAGGACTATACACAGATACGCAGTATTTT
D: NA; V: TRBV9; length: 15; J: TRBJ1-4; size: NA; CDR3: CASSASERTNEKLFF; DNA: TGTGCCAGCAGCGCCAGTGAGAGGACTAATGAAAAACTGTTTTTT
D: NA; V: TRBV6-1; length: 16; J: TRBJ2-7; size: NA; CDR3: CASSEAGLAALYEQYF; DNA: TGTGCCAGCAGTGAAGCCGGGCTAGCTGCCCTTTACGAGCAGTACTTC
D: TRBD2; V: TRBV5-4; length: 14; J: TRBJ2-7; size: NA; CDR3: CASSQRDGAYEQYF; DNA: TGTGCCAGCAGCCAGCGGGACGGGGCCTACGAGCAGTACTTC
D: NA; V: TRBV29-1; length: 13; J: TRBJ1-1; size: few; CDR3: CSGKRELDTEAFF; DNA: TGCAGCGGAAAACGGGAGTTGGACACTGAAGCTTTCTTT
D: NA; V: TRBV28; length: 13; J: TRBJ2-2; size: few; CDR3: CASGRGSTGELFF; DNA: TGTGCCAGTGGGCGGGGTAGCACCGGGGAGCTGTTTTTT
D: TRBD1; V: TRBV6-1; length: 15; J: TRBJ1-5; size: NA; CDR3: CASSEGTGIRRAQHF; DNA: TGTGCCAGCAGTGAAGGGACAGGGATCAGGAGGGCCCAGCATTTT
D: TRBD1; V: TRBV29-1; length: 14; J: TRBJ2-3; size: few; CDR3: CSVSRQGVQDTQYF; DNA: TGCAGCGTTAGTCGGCAGGGGGTTCAAGATACGCAGTATTTT
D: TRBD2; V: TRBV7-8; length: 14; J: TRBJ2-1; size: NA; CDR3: CASSWDTGGEEQFF; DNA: TGTGCCAGCAGCTGGGATACGGGAGGGGAGGAGCAGTTCTTC
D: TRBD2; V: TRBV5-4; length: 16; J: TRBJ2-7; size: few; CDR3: CASSRGGGRGPYEQYF; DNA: TGTGCCAGCAGTCGGGGGGGCGGGAGAGGCCCCTACGAGCAGTACTTC
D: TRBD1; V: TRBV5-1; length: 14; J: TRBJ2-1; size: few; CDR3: CASSLDRADNEQFF; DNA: TGCGCCAGCAGCTTAGACAGGGCCGACAATGAGCAGTTCTTC
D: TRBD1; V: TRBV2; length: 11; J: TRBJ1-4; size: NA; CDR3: CASSESTGRFF; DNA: TGTGCCAGCAGTGAATCGACAGGGAGGTTTTTT
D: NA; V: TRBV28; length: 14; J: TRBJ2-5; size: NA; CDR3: CASSRQSYQETQYF; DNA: TGTGCCAGCAGCAGACAGTCGTACCAAGAGACCCAGTACTTC
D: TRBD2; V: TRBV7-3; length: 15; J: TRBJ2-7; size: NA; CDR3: CASSSGLAGTYEQYF; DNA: TGTGCCAGCAGCTCGGGACTAGCGGGGACCTACGAGCAGTACTTC
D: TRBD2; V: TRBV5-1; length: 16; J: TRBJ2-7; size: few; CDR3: CASSLAGGVSSYEQYF; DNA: TGCGCCAGCAGCTTGGCCGGGGGGGTCAGCTCCTACGAGCAGTACTTC
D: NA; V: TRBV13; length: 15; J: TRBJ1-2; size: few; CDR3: CASSLGLTGNYGYTF; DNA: TGTGCCAGCAGCTTAGGCCTTACAGGAAACTATGGCTACACCTTC
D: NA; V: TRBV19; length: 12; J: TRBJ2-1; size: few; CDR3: CASSLDQGEQFF; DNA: TGTGCCAGTAGTTTAGACCAGGGGGAGCAGTTCTTC
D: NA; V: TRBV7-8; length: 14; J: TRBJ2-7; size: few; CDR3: CASSPAGRSYEQYF; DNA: TGTGCCAGCAGCCCAGCAGGGAGGTCCTACGAGCAGTACTTC
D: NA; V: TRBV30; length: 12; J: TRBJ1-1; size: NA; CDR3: CAWSVEVTEAFF; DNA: TGTGCCTGGAGTGTTGAGGTCACTGAAGCTTTCTTT
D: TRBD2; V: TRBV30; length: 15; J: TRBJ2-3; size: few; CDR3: CAWSAAGVVTDTQYF; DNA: TGTGCCTGGAGTGCAGCGGGAGTGGTGACAGATACGCAGTATTTT